The rows below give T cell receptor beta chains drawn from one sample of a study of blood T cell repertoires in COVID-19. This table comes from immunoSEQ multiplex PCR, and its TCRdb copy is limited to in-frame clones, with some not included. The sample holds under 150,000 clones, 90% seen once. Sequences were obtained from peripheral blood. These receptors were collected from a human donor with active COVID-19. The donor label of this sample is uncertain. The CDR3 runs from the conserved cysteine through the conserved F or W.

j_gene: TRBJ2-1; v_gene: TRBV27; CDR3aa: CASSITSGFNEQFF
j_gene: TRBJ2-7; v_gene: TRBV9; CDR3aa: CASSALQGSGEQYF
j_gene: TRBJ2-1; v_gene: TRBV9; CDR3aa: CASSVASRTSGYNEQFF
j_gene: TRBJ1-2; v_gene: TRBV25-1; CDR3aa: CASSETGTGAYGYTF
j_gene: TRBJ1-3; v_gene: TRBV11-2; CDR3aa: CASSRQTGISGNTIYF
j_gene: TRBJ1-5; v_gene: TRBV27; CDR3aa: CASSLGGARTQHF
j_gene: TRBJ1-1; v_gene: TRBV10-3; CDR3aa: CAISEFQGNSVNTEAFF
j_gene: TRBJ2-2; v_gene: TRBV5-5; CDR3aa: CASSHTSVGELFF
j_gene: TRBJ2-7; v_gene: TRBV7-9; CDR3aa: CASSTTGTGLREQYF
j_gene: TRBJ2-7; v_gene: TRBV9; CDR3aa: CASSVGTGTHEQYF
j_gene: TRBJ1-1; v_gene: TRBV12-5; CDR3aa: CASAPVGATEAFF
j_gene: TRBJ2-2; v_gene: TRBV5-1; CDR3aa: CASSLETSGGFAGELFF
j_gene: TRBJ2-7; v_gene: TRBV7-2; CDR3aa: CASSLNKSASGAHEQYF
j_gene: TRBJ2-1; v_gene: TRBV7-2; CDR3aa: CASSYLAGGQNEQFF
j_gene: TRBJ1-2; v_gene: TRBV9; CDR3aa: CASSVDSYGYTF
j_gene: TRBJ2-1; v_gene: TRBV7-9; CDR3aa: CASSPSGTPIF
j_gene: TRBJ2-5; v_gene: TRBV5-6; CDR3aa: CASSLLQGGETQYF
j_gene: TRBJ2-1; v_gene: TRBV5-4; CDR3aa: CASSTPGTGNNEQFF
j_gene: TRBJ2-5; v_gene: TRBV11-3; CDR3aa: CASSPGTGEETQYF
j_gene: TRBJ2-5; v_gene: TRBV6-5; CDR3aa: CASSYGTGGETQYF
j_gene: TRBJ1-2; v_gene: TRBV21-1; CDR3aa: CASSKAYGTGGIFYGYTF
j_gene: TRBJ1-3; v_gene: TRBV6-2/TRBV6-3; CDR3aa: CASSRTGRRNTIYF
j_gene: TRBJ2-7; v_gene: TRBV29-1; CDR3aa: CSAEKGVAEQYF